A selection of T cell receptor beta chains follows, all from one sample in a study of lymphopenia after photon versus proton radiotherapy. Produced via immunoSEQ multiplex PCR; TCRdb's table is partial and in-frame only. Here the sample spans roughly 76,000 clones, 85% to 95% being singletons. The sample consisted of peripheral blood, taken from a patient treated with photon-based radiotherapy. These receptors were obtained from a woman aged 40 to 49 with cholangiocarcinoma. Each CDR3 is given with its conserved first and last residue. The order of the fields is J gene, CDR3 length, V gene, clone size, CDR3 protein. Rows give clone size only sometimes, using once, few, many, or a class for an expanded clone.

J gene: TRBJ1-4
CDR3 length: 15
V gene: TRBV27
clone size: -
CDR3 protein: CASKRATGGDEKLFF

J gene: TRBJ1-1
CDR3 length: 14
V gene: TRBV6-5
clone size: -
CDR3 protein: CASSYSAGTTEAFF

J gene: TRBJ1-2
CDR3 length: 14
V gene: TRBV14
clone size: -
CDR3 protein: CASSQDKGLGGYTF

J gene: TRBJ2-2
CDR3 length: 15
V gene: TRBV5-1
clone size: -
CDR3 protein: CASSFGQGNTGELFF

J gene: TRBJ1-2
CDR3 length: 13
V gene: TRBV4-1
clone size: -
CDR3 protein: CASSQGNDYGYTF

J gene: TRBJ2-5
CDR3 length: 15
V gene: TRBV5-1
clone size: -
CDR3 protein: CASSSSLGAGETQYF

J gene: TRBJ2-7
CDR3 length: 15
V gene: TRBV9
clone size: -
CDR3 protein: CASSLGVSLLSEQYF

J gene: TRBJ2-7
CDR3 length: 16
V gene: TRBV5-1
clone size: -
CDR3 protein: CASSQVLASGNYEQYF

J gene: TRBJ1-5
CDR3 length: 14
V gene: TRBV19
clone size: -
CDR3 protein: CASSIRGLDQPQHF

J gene: TRBJ2-3
CDR3 length: 14
V gene: TRBV5-1
clone size: -
CDR3 protein: CAILGGTSTDTQYF

J gene: TRBJ1-1
CDR3 length: 16
V gene: TRBV19
clone size: once
CDR3 protein: CASSKGNSLMNTEAFF

J gene: TRBJ2-1
CDR3 length: 15
V gene: TRBV18
clone size: -
CDR3 protein: CASSPVQGSYNEQFF

J gene: TRBJ2-7
CDR3 length: 15
V gene: TRBV2
clone size: -
CDR3 protein: CASSVGRSGAYEQYF

J gene: TRBJ2-1
CDR3 length: 13
V gene: TRBV7-2
clone size: -
CDR3 protein: CASSLAPYNEQFF

J gene: TRBJ2-3
CDR3 length: 13
V gene: TRBV29-1
clone size: -
CDR3 protein: CSVAPSSTDTQYF

J gene: TRBJ2-2
CDR3 length: 12
V gene: TRBV4-1
clone size: -
CDR3 protein: CASSQGDGELFF

J gene: TRBJ1-1
CDR3 length: 13
V gene: TRBV7-6
clone size: -
CDR3 protein: CASSRDRDTEAFF

J gene: TRBJ2-4
CDR3 length: 18
V gene: TRBV12-5
clone size: -
CDR3 protein: CASGLLSGGPTPKNIQYF

J gene: TRBJ1-4
CDR3 length: 14
V gene: TRBV2
clone size: -
CDR3 protein: CASSLQGANEKLFF

J gene: TRBJ2-7
CDR3 length: 15
V gene: TRBV30
clone size: -
CDR3 protein: CAWSVGLAGAYEQYF

J gene: TRBJ1-1
CDR3 length: 13
V gene: TRBV10-3
clone size: -
CDR3 protein: CAFLEEQATEAFF

J gene: TRBJ2-3
CDR3 length: 17
V gene: TRBV14
clone size: -
CDR3 protein: CASSPSGPWAPTDTQYF

J gene: TRBJ1-1
CDR3 length: 14
V gene: TRBV28
clone size: -
CDR3 protein: CASSPPGTTYEAFF

J gene: TRBJ1-5
CDR3 length: 15
V gene: TRBV28
clone size: once
CDR3 protein: CASIGSVYSNQPQHF

J gene: TRBJ1-1
CDR3 length: 12
V gene: TRBV19
clone size: few
CDR3 protein: CASAGLNTEAFF

J gene: TRBJ2-2
CDR3 length: 16
V gene: TRBV6-5
clone size: -
CDR3 protein: CASSYLTSGRPGELFF

J gene: TRBJ2-7
CDR3 length: 16
V gene: TRBV6-5
clone size: -
CDR3 protein: CASSYSLAGGTYEQYF

J gene: TRBJ2-1
CDR3 length: 15
V gene: TRBV7-2
clone size: -
CDR3 protein: CASSIEGVARNEQFF

J gene: TRBJ1-2
CDR3 length: 14
V gene: TRBV7-9
clone size: -
CDR3 protein: CASSSRDRPYGYTF

J gene: TRBJ1-6
CDR3 length: 17
V gene: TRBV7-9
clone size: -
CDR3 protein: CASSLRGVGIDNSPLHF

J gene: TRBJ1-2
CDR3 length: 13
V gene: TRBV10-1
clone size: -
CDR3 protein: CASSESQPYGYTF

J gene: TRBJ1-2
CDR3 length: 14
V gene: TRBV30
clone size: -
CDR3 protein: CAWSLTTGGQGYTF

J gene: TRBJ2-3
CDR3 length: 18
V gene: TRBV19
clone size: once
CDR3 protein: CASSIVLTSGTRTDTQYF

J gene: TRBJ2-7
CDR3 length: 11
V gene: TRBV20-1
clone size: -
CDR3 protein: CSARDRSEQYF